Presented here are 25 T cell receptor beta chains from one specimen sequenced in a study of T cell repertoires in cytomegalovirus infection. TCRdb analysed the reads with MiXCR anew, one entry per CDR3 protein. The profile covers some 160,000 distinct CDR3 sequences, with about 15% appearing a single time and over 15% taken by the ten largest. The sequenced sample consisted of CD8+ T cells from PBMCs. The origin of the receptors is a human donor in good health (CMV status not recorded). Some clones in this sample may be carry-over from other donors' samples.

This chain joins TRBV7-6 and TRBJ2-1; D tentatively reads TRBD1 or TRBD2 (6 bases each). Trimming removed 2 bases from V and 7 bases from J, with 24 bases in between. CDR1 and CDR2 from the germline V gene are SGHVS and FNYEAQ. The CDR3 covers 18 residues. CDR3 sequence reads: CASSLYFWGQGGRNEQFF. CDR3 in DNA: TGTGCCAGCAGCTTATATTTCTGGGGGCAGGGAGGTAGGAATGAGCAGTTCTTC.

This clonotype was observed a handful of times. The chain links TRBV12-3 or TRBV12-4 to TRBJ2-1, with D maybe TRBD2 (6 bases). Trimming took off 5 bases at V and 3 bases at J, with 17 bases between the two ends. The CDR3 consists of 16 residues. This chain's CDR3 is CASSHSGTPIYNEQFF. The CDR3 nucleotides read TGTGCCAGCAGTCATTCCGGGACTCCGATCTACAATGAGCAGTTCTTC.

The CDR3 reads CSAPGTGGFKQYF. In DNA, the CDR3 is TGCAGTGCTCCCGGGACAGGGGGGTTCAAGCAGTACTTC. J is TRBJ2-7 and V is TRBV20-1; 11 bases are shared with TRBD1. Per the germline V gene, CDR1 is DFQATT and CDR2 is SNEGSKA (reference sequence). J gave up 8 bases and V 5 bases, and 8 bases lay outside the gene matches. CDR3 length equals 13 residues.

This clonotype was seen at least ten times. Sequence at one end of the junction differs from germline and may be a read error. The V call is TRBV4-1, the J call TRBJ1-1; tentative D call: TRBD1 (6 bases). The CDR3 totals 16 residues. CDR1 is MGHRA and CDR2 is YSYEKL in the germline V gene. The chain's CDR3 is CASSKDIRTENTEAFF. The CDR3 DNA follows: TGCGCCAGCAGCAAAGACATACGGACAGAGAACACTGAAGCTTTCTTT.

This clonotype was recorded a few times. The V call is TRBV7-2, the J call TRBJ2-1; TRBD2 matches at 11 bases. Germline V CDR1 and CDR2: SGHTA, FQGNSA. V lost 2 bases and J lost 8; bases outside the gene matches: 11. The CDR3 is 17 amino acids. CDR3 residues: CASSLNPALAGADEQFF. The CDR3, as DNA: TGTGCCAGCAGCTTAAATCCGGCACTAGCGGGAGCCGATGAGCAGTTCTTC.

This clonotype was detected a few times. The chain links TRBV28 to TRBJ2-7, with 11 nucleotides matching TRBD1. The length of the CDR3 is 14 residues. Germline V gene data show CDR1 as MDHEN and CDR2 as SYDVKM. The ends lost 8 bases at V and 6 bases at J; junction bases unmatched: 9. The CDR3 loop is CASRPTGTGGEQYF. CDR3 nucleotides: TGTGCCAGCCGCCCCACTGGGACAGGGGGCGAGCAGTACTTC.

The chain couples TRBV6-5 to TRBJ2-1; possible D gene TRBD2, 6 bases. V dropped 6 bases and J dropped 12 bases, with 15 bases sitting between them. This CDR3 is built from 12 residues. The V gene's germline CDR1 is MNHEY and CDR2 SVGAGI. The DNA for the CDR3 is TGTGCCAGCAGCGAAACCGGGACTCCGCAGTTCTTC. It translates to CASSETGTPQFF.

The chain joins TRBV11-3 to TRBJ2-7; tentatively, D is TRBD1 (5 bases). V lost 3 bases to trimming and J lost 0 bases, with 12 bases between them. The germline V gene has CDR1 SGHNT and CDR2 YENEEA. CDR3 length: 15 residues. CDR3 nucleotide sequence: TGTGCCAGCAGCTTCCCAGGGTGGATCTCCTACGAGCAGTACTTC. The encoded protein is CASSFPGWISYEQYF.

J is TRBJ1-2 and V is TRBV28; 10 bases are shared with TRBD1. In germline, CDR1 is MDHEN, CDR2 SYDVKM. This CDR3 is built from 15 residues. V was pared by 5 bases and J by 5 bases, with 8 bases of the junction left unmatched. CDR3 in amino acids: CASSRPSGQGYGYTF. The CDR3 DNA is TGTGCCAGCAGTCGCCCATCGGGACAGGGGTATGGCTACACCTTC.

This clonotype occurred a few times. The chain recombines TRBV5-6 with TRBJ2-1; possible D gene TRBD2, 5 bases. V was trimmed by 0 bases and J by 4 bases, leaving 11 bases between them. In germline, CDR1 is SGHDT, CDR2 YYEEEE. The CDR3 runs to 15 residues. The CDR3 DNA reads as TGTGCCAGCAGCTTGGTTTTTCGGGAATACAATGAGCAGTTCTTC. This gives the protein CASSLVFREYNEQFF.

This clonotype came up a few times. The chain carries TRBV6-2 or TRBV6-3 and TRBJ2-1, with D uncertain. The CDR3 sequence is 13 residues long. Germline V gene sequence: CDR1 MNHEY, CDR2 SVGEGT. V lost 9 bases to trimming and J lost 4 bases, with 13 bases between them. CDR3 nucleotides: TGTGCCAGGGACGCGACCGAATACAATGAGCAGTTCTTC. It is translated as CARDATEYNEQFF.

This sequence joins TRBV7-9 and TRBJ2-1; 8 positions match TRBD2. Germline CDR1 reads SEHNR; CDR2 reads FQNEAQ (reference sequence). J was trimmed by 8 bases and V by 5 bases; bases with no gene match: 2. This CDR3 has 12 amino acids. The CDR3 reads CASSGAGDEQFF. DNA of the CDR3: TGTGCCAGCAGCGGAGCGGGGGATGAGCAGTTCTTC.

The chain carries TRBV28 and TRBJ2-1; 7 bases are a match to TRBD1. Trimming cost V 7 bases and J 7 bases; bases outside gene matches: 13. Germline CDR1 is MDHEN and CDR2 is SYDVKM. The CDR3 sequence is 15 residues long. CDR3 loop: CASTFLGGAGNEQFF. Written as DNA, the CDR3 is TGTGCCAGCACCTTCTTAGGGGGCGCCGGGAATGAGCAGTTCTTC.

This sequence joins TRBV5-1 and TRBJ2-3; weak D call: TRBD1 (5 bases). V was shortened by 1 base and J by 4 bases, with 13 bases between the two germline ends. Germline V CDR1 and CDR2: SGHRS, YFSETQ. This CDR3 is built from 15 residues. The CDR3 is CASSLSAWGADTQYF. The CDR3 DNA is TGCGCCAGCAGCTTGAGCGCCTGGGGCGCAGATACGCAGTATTTT.

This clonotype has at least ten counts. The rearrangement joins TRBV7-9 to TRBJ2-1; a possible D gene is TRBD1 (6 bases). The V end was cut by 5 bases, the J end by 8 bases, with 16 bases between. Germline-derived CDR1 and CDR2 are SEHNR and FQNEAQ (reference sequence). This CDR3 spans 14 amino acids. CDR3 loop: CASSGPDSPYEQFF. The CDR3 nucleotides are TGTGCCAGCAGCGGCCCGGACAGTCCTTATGAGCAGTTCTTC.

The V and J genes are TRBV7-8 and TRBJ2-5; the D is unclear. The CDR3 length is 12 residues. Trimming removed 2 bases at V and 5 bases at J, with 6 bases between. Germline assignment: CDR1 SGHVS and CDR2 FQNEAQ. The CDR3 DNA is TGTGCCAGCAGCTTAATCGTGGAGACCCAGTACTTC. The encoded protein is CASSLIVETQYF.

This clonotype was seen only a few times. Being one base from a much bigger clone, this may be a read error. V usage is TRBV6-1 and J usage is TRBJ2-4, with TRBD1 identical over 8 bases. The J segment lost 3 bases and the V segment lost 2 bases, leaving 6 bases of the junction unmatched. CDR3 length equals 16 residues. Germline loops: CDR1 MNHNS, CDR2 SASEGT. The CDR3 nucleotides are TGTGCCAGCAGTGAAAAACAGGGGGTGGACAAAAACATTCAGTACTTC. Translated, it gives CASSEKQGVDKNIQYF.

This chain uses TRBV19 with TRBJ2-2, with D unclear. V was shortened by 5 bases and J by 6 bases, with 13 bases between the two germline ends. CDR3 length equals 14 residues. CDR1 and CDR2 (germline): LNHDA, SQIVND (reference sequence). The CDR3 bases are TGTGCCAGTAGTTTTTACGGCGAGGCCGGGGAGCTGTTTTTT. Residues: CASSFYGEAGELFF.

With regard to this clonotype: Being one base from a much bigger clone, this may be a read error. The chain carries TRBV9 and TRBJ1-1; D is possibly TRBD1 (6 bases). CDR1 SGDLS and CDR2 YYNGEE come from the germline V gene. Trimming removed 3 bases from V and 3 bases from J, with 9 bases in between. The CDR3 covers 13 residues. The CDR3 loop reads CASSARQDTEAFF. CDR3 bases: TGTGCCAGCAGCGCCAGACAGGACACTGAAGCTTTCTTT. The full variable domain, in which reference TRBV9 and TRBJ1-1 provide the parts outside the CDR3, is DSGVTQTPKHLITATGQRVTLRCSPRSGDLSVYWYQQSLDQGLQFLIQYYNGEERAKGNILERFSAQQFPDLHSELNLSSLELGDSALYFCASSARQDTEAFFGQGTRLTVV.

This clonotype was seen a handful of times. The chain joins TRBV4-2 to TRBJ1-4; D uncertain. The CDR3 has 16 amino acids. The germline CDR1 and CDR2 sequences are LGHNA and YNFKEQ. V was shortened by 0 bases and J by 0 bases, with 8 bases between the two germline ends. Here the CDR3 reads CASSQEAASTNEKLFF. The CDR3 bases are TGTGCCAGCAGCCAAGAGGCTGCCTCAACTAATGAAAAACTGTTTTTT.

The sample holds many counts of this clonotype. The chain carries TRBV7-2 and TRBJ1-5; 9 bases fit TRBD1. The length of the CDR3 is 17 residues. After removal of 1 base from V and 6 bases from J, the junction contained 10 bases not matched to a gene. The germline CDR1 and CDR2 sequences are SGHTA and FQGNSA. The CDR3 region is CASSLERPQGARQPQHF. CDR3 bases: TGTGCCAGCAGCTTAGAACGTCCACAGGGGGCTCGTCAGCCCCAGCATTTT.

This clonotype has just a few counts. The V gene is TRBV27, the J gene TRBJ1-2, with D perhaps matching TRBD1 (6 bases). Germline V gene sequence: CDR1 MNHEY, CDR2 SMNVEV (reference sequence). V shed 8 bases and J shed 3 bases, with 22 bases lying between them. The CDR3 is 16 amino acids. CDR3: CASGSLQGSSDYGYTF. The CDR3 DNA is TGTGCCAGCGGCAGCTTACAGGGATCATCTGACTATGGCTACACCTTC.

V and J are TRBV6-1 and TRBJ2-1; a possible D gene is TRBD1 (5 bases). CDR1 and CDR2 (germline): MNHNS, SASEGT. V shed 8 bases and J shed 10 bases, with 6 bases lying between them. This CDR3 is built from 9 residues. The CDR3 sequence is CASGAEQFF. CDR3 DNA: TGTGCCAGCGGGGCCGAGCAGTTCTTC.

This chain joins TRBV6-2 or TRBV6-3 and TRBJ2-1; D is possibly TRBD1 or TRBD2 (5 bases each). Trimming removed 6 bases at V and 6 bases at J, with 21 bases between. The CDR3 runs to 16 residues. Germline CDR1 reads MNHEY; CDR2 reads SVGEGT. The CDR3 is CASSFSLEGSGNEQFF. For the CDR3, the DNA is TGTGCCAGCAGCTTTAGTCTAGAGGGGTCGGGCAATGAGCAGTTCTTC.

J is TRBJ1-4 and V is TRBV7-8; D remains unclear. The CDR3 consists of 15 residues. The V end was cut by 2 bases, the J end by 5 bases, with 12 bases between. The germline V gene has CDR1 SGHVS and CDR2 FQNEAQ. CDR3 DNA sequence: TGTGCCAGCAGCTTACGACCCGGAGGGAATGAAAAACTGTTTTTT. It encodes CASSLRPGGNEKLFF.